One and the same sample provided the 4 T cell receptor beta chains below, sequenced in a study of early T cells in non-severe SARS-CoV-2 infection. Each CDR3 protein is one row after TCRdb ran MiXCR on the 5' RACE reads. Here the sample spans approximately 23,000 distinct CDR3 sequences, about 4% being singletons. Sequencing was carried out using whole blood. The receptors come from an adult who was a healthcare worker with PCR-confirmed SARS-CoV-2 infection or an uninfected control (not recorded which).

This clonotype was recorded many times. The rearrangement uses TRBV4-2 and TRBJ2-2; D remains unclear. The V end lost 0 bases, the J end lost 0 bases, and 11 bases lay between the germline ends. The germline V gene has CDR1 LGHNA and CDR2 YNFKEQ. The CDR3 totals 17 residues. CDR3 protein: CASSQEDLGANTGELFF. CDR3 bases: TGTGCCAGCAGCCAAGAAGATCTGGGCGCGAACACCGGGGAGCTGTTTTTT.

This clonotype was observed at least ten times. The chain joins TRBV20-1 to TRBJ2-7, with D possibly being TRBD2 (6 bases). Trimming removed 4 bases at V and 7 bases at J, with 14 bases between. The CDR3 consists of 12 residues. Per germline, CDR1 DFQATT and CDR2 SNEGSKA (reference sequence). The CDR3: CSAKRAGGEQYF. For the CDR3, the DNA is TGCAGTGCTAAACGAGCGGGCGGGGAGCAGTACTTC.

The table lists this clonotype with many counts. V and J are TRBV6-6 and TRBJ2-3; D tentatively fits TRBD1 or TRBD2 (5 bases each). CDR3 length equals 16 residues. From germline, CDR1 is MNHNY and CDR2 SVGAGI (reference sequence). The ends were cut back, 6 bases at V and 4 bases at J, with 20 bases in the middle. CDR3 protein: CASSQPPGSRADTQYF. CDR3 DNA sequence: TGTGCCAGCAGCCAACCCCCAGGGAGTCGGGCAGATACGCAGTATTTT.

This clonotype was recorded at least ten times. This chain connects TRBV11-2 to TRBJ2-2, with D perhaps given as TRBD1 or TRBD2 (7 bases each). The germline V gene has CDR1 SGHAT and CDR2 FQNNGV. The V gene lost 3 bases and the J gene lost 5 bases, with 13 bases spanning the gap. This CDR3 spans 15 amino acids. This CDR3 is CASSLTGRGTGELFF. CDR3 coding DNA: TGTGCCAGCAGCTTGACAGGGAGGGGTACCGGGGAGCTGTTTTTT.